The 15 T cell receptor beta chains in this list originate from one sample, sequenced in a study of regulatory T cells in long-lasting Graves disease. CDR3-region Arm-PCR and iRepertoire HTBI primers produced the TCR beta libraries. TCRdb re-derived calls from the multiplex PCR reads in MiXCR, one entry per CDR3 protein. The table records 350,000 to 500,000 distinct CDR3 sequences, approximately 16% of them present only once. The time point denotes: newly diagnosed GD, antithyroid drugs for less than 3 months. Generation of the TCR library employed RNA extracted from PBMCs. The sample was also reused in another study, on T cells in Graves' hyperthyroidism and ophthalmopathy.

Sequenced material: peripheral blood mononuclear cells (PBMCs), taken at new diagnosis, from a patient treated with antithyroid drugs. Every receptor here comes from a woman aged 18-30 years with Graves disease.

This clonotype has ten or more counts. The chain links TRBV6-1 to TRBJ1-5; the D gene is possibly TRBD1 (5 bases). Germline V gene sequence: CDR1 MNHNS, CDR2 SASEGT. The germline V and J ends were trimmed by 7 bases and 4 bases, with 23 bases remaining between them. The CDR3 extends over 17 amino acids. CDR3 sequence: CASTPRLTGTTNQPQHF. The CDR3 coding sequence is TGTGCCAGCACCCCGAGGTTGACCGGGACTACTAATCAGCCCCAGCATTTT.

This clonotype was recorded many times. The V and J genes are TRBV12-3 or TRBV12-4 and TRBJ2-1; possibly TRBD2 for D (6 bases). The length of the CDR3 is 13 residues. V was pared by 6 bases and J by 6 bases, with 12 bases between. The DNA for the CDR3 is TGTGCCAGCAGCCAGACTAGGTTCAATGAGCAGTTCTTC. Its translation: CASSQTRFNEQFF.

The V and J genes are TRBV6-2 or TRBV6-3 and TRBJ2-7; D unclear. Germline V gene sequence: CDR1 MNHEY, CDR2 SVGEGT. V lost 6 bases, J lost 6 bases, and 9 bases lay in between. CDR3 length equals 11 residues. The DNA of the CDR3 is TGTGCCAGCAGGTTTCTACGCGAGCAGTACTTC. As protein: CASRFLREQYF.

V is TRBV11-2 and J is TRBJ2-7, with unresolved D. This CDR3 contains 15 residues. Between the trimmed V and J ends, which lost 6 bases and 0 bases, there was a span of 15 bases. In germline, CDR1 is SGHAT, CDR2 FQNNGV. Here the CDR3 DNA reads TGTGCCAGCAGTTTCTCACAATACCTCTCCTACGAGCAGTACTTC. Translating it yields CASSFSQYLSYEQYF.

Concerning this clonotype: A read error may explain this, as a much larger clone is one base away. The chain recombines TRBV15 with TRBJ1-1, with D maybe TRBD1 (5 bases). The CDR3 is made up of 16 amino acids. Between the trimmed V and J ends, which lost 1 base and 0 bases, there was a span of 12 bases. Germline V gene sequence: CDR1 LNHNV, CDR2 YYDKDF (reference sequence). The CDR3 nucleotides are TGTGCCACCAGCAGAGGGGACGAGAACCTGAACACTGAAGCTTTCTTT. Protein sequence: CATSRGDENLNTEAFF.

This clonotype was seen repeatedly, ten times or more. V and J are TRBV3-1 and TRBJ2-3; D is uncertain. Germline lookup yields CDR1 LGHDT and CDR2 YNNKEL (reference sequence). Trimming cost V 0 bases and J 0 bases, with 7 bases left between them. The CDR3 is 15 amino acids. The DNA of the CDR3 is TGTGCCAGCAGCCAAGAGGTGGGCAGCACAGATACGCAGTATTTT. Amino acids: CASSQEVGSTDTQYF.

This clonotype was counted only a few times. The chain joins TRBV5-1 to TRBJ2-3; 9 nucleotides match TRBD1. V gave up 1 base and J gave up 4 bases; unmatched junction bases: 4. Germline V gives CDR1 SGHRS, CDR2 YFSETQ. The CDR3 is made up of 15 amino acids. The CDR3 DNA reads as TGCGCCAGCAGCTTGAAGGGGACAGGGCCAGATACGCAGTATTTT. This sequence encodes CASSLKGTGPDTQYF.

This clonotype has a count of ten or more. This chain connects TRBV5-1 to TRBJ2-1; 16 positions match TRBD2. Unmatched junction bases numbered 10, after V lost 4 bases and J lost 9 bases. This CDR3 has 17 residues. Germline lookup yields CDR1 SGHRS and CDR2 YFSETQ. The CDR3 sequence is CASSPGTSGRVLSEQFF. The CDR3 nucleotides are TGCGCCAGCAGCCCAGGGACTAGCGGGAGGGTCCTCTCTGAGCAGTTCTTC.

This clonotype was observed many times. This rearrangement joins TRBV6-5 to TRBJ2-7, with 9 bases that match TRBD2. The trim removed 5 bases at V and 5 bases at J, leaving 7 bases unmatched. Germline-derived CDR1 and CDR2 are MNHEY and SVGAGI. The CDR3 covers 14 residues. CDR3 region: CASSNLRTSDEQYF. The CDR3 nucleotides are TGTGCCAGCAGTAACTTACGGACTAGCGACGAGCAGTACTTC.

J is TRBJ1-1 and V is TRBV3-1, with D unclear. The V end was cut by 3 bases, the J end by 1 base, with 6 bases between. Per the germline V gene, CDR1 is LGHDT and CDR2 is YNNKEL (reference sequence). CDR3 length: 13 amino acids. CDR3 bases: TGTGCCAGCAGCCAGAACAGGAACACTGAAGCTTTCTTT. Amino acid sequence: CASSQNRNTEAFF.

Many counts were recorded for this clonotype. The chain has TRBV10-1 and TRBJ2-1; D is unclear. Between the trimmed V and J ends, which lost 4 bases and 5 bases, there was a span of 3 bases. Germline V gene sequence: CDR1 WNHNN, CDR2 SYGVQD (reference sequence). The CDR3 is 11 residues long. The CDR3 region has the DNA TGCGCCAGCAGTGCGGACAATGAGCAGTTCTTC. As protein: CASSADNEQFF.

V is TRBV7-2 and J is TRBJ2-5; 7 bases fit TRBD2. Germline assignment: CDR1 SGHTA and CDR2 FQGNSA. J gave up 2 bases and V 5 bases, and 8 bases lay outside the gene matches. The CDR3 is 15 residues long. CDR3 region: CASSKPGRVQETQYF. Here the CDR3 DNA reads TGTGCCAGCAGCAAACCAGGGAGGGTACAAGAGACCCAGTACTTC.

This clonotype was counted ten times or more. V gene TRBV28 combines with J gene TRBJ2-5; 12 positions match TRBD2. Per germline, CDR1 MDHEN and CDR2 SYDVKM. This CDR3 contains 18 residues. The V and J ends lost 4 bases and 5 bases, in that order; junction bases with no gene match: 14. CDR3 protein: CASSSPTGTSGWRETQYF. Here the CDR3 DNA reads TGTGCCAGCAGTTCCCCAACCGGGACTAGCGGGTGGAGGGAGACCCAGTACTTC.

V gene TRBV7-9 combines with J gene TRBJ2-3, with 12 positions matching TRBD2. V lost 5 bases to trimming and J lost 3 bases; unmatched junction nucleotides: 9. CDR1 and CDR2 from the germline V gene are SEHNR and FQNEAQ (reference sequence). The CDR3 runs 17 residues. CDR3 sequence: CASSRGLAGTGTDTQYF. In DNA form, the CDR3 reads TGTGCCAGCAGCCGAGGACTAGCGGGAACCGGGACAGATACGCAGTATTTT. The full variable domain, in which reference TRBV7-9 and TRBJ2-3 provide the parts outside the CDR3, is DTGVSQNPRHKITKRGQNVTFRCDPISEHNRLYWYRQTLGQGPEFLTYFQNEAQLEKSRLLSDRFSAERPKGSFSTLEIQRTEQGDSAMYLCASSRGLAGTGTDTQYFGPGTRLTVL.

This sequence joins TRBV4-2 and TRBJ2-7, with TRBD2 matching 7 bases. Germline V gene data show CDR1 as LGHNA and CDR2 as YNFKEQ. CDR3 length: 15 residues. With 1 base clipped from V and 4 bases from J, the junction kept 7 bases outside the gene matches. CDR3 loop: CASSQGEGPSYEQYF. In nucleotides, the CDR3 is TGTGCCAGCAGCCAAGGGGAGGGGCCATCGTACGAGCAGTACTTC.